These 16 T cell receptor beta chains share one sample of origin, sequenced in a study of shared clonotypes between healthy human individuals (TCRdb year 2020). The library was made by the immunoSEQ multiplex PCR assay. Here the immuneACCESS table is served through TCRdb, limited to in-frame sequences with V and J called. Missing clones are a known gap in these copies; in checked studies unresolved V genes cover under half, and the rest lacks a known reason. The sample table records millions of clones; around 90% of these occur just once. The ten largest account for over 0.12% of the sample. Sequenced sample: naive CD4+ T cells sorted from blood. Taken with the paper, the label for cell subset or site translates to: CD45RA+ positively selected. All receptors come from a man aged 18-30 years in good health.

This clone was observed a handful of times. In the same sample, other DNA sequences code for this CDR3. The chain joins TRBV7-2 to TRBJ1-6, with no clear D. CDR1 is SGHTA, CDR2 FQGNSA, per germline. The CDR3 runs to 12 residues. V lost 0 bases and J lost 14, with 8 bases in between. CDR3 nucleotides: TGTGCCAGCAGCTTAGCGCCCGAGTCCCTCCACTTT. The encoded protein is CASSLAPESLHF.

This clone has only a few counts. The chain couples TRBV11-2 to TRBJ1-2, with 7 bases identical to TRBD1. V shed 3 bases, J shed 3 bases, and the junction held 7 bases outside the gene matches. CDR1 and CDR2 (germline): SGHAT, FQNNGV. This CDR3 region has 15 residues. The CDR3 here is CASSLQDRLHYGYTF. The CDR3 DNA reads TGTGCCAGCAGCTTGCAGGACAGGTTGCACTATGGCTACACCTTC.

The chain links TRBV6-6 to TRBJ1-2; D is possibly TRBD1 (5 bases). CDR3 length: 12 residues. Trimming removed 3 bases at V and 8 bases at J, with 10 bases between. CDR1 is MNHNY, CDR2 SVGAGI, per germline (reference sequence). The CDR3 nucleotides are TGTGCCAGCAGTTATGGGGGTGCCGGCTACACCTTC. Residues: CASSYGGAGYTF.

J is TRBJ2-4 and V is TRBV19; 7 bases fit TRBD1. CDR1 is LNHDA and CDR2 is SQIVND in the germline V gene (reference sequence). With 3 bases clipped from V and 6 bases from J, the junction kept 8 bases outside the gene matches. This CDR3 is built from 15 residues. The chain's CDR3 is CASSMVTGAGNIQYF. The CDR3 nucleotides are TGTGCCAGTAGTATGGTTACAGGGGCAGGAAACATTCAGTACTTC.

The V gene is TRBV28, the J gene TRBJ1-2, with D possibly being TRBD1 (5 bases). The CDR3 sequence is 15 residues long. CDR1 and CDR2 (germline): MDHEN, SYDVKM. Between the trimmed V and J ends, which lost 3 bases and 2 bases, there was a span of 13 bases. CDR3 DNA sequence: TGTGCCAGCAGTTTCCCTGTGGGGGGAAACTATGGCTACACCTTC. Its protein product is CASSFPVGGNYGYTF.

On this clone: This specimen includes other DNA sequences encoding the same CDR3. The chain employs TRBV5-1 and TRBJ2-6; unclear D gene. CDR3 length: 16 amino acids. CDR1 and CDR2 from the germline V gene are SGHRS and YFSETQ. The V and J ends lost 4 bases and 0 bases respectively, with 11 bases between them. CDR3 nucleotides: TGCGCCAGCAGCCTGGACGTTGGCTCTGGGGCCAACGTCCTGACTTTC. Its translation: CASSLDVGSGANVLTF. The entire variable domain, with the rest obtained from reference TRBV5-1 and TRBJ2-6, is as follows: KAGVTQTPRYLIKTRGQQVTLSCSPISGHRSVSWYQQTPGQGLQFLFEYFSETQRNKGNFPGRFSGRQFSNSRSEMNVSTLELGDSALYLCASSLDVGSGANVLTFGAGSRLTVL.

J is TRBJ2-7 and V is TRBV20-1; TRBD2 aligns across 7 bases. This CDR3 is built from 11 residues. V shed 8 bases, J shed 5 bases, and the junction held 6 bases outside the gene matches. Germline V gene sequence: CDR1 DFQATT, CDR2 SNEGSKA (reference sequence). CDR3 coding DNA: TGCAGTAGCGGGATTGGCGACGAGCAGTACTTC. It encodes CSSGIGDEQYF.

Worth noting for this clone: Additional DNA sequences in this sample encode the identical CDR3. The chain has TRBV30 and TRBJ1-5; a possible D gene is TRBD1 (5 bases). There are 14 residues in the CDR3. Germline CDR1 and CDR2: GTSNPN and SVGIG (reference sequence). Trimming removed 0 bases from V and 2 bases from J, with 8 bases in between. The CDR3 region is CAWSVRGGNQPQHF. The CDR3 bases are TGTGCCTGGAGTGTCCGGGGGGGCAATCAGCCCCAGCATTTT.

The chain combines TRBV4-1 with TRBJ1-2; D is ambiguous. Trimming pared 0 bases from V and 3 bases from J, leaving 11 bases between. Germline loops: CDR1 MGHRA, CDR2 YSYEKL. The CDR3 consists of 15 residues. DNA of the CDR3: TGCGCCAGCAGCCAAGAGGGGAACTCCTACTATGGCTACACCTTC. Its protein is CASSQEGNSYYGYTF.

The chain joins TRBV5-1 to TRBJ1-4; 11 bases agree with TRBD1. This CDR3 spans 24 amino acids. The germline gives CDR1 SGHRS, CDR2 YFSETQ. The J segment lost 5 bases and the V segment lost 0 bases, leaving 27 bases of the junction unmatched. CDR3 sequence reads: CASSLASSSLGQGVVGSRNEKLFF. CDR3 sequence (DNA): TGCGCCAGCAGCTTGGCCTCATCGTCTCTGGGACAGGGGGTTGTCGGGAGTCGGAATGAAAAACTGTTTTTT. Full variable domain (outside the CDR3, taken from reference TRBV5-1 and TRBJ1-4): KAGVTQTPRYLIKTRGQQVTLSCSPISGHRSVSWYQQTPGQGLQFLFEYFSETQRNKGNFPGRFSGRQFSNSRSEMNVSTLELGDSALYLCASSLASSSLGQGVVGSRNEKLFFGSGTQLSVL.

The V and J genes are TRBV6-6 and TRBJ1-6; D perhaps matches TRBD1 (6 bases). The length of the CDR3 is 16 residues. Trimming removed 4 bases at V and 13 bases at J, with 23 bases between. Looked up from germline, CDR1 is MNHNY and CDR2 is SVGAGI (reference sequence). The DNA for the CDR3 is TGTGCCAGCAGTTTAATCGAGACAGGCAGTTCTTTGCCCCTCCACTTT. Translation gives CASSLIETGSSLPLHF.

The gene calls are TRBV9 and TRBJ1-2, with D tentatively TRBD1 (5 bases). CDR3 length: 15 amino acids. Trimming left V 4 bases short and J 5 bases short, with 18 bases between. Germline V gene sequence: CDR1 SGDLS, CDR2 YYNGEE. The CDR3 DNA follows: TGTGCCAGCAGCCCATATGCGGGGCCGCGATATGGCTACACCTTC. Protein sequence: CASSPYAGPRYGYTF. Looking up the rest from reference TRBV9 and TRBJ1-2 gives the full variable domain: DSGVTQTPKHLITATGQRVTLRCSPRSGDLSVYWYQQSLDQGLQFLIQYYNGEERAKGNILERFSAQQFPDLHSELNLSSLELGDSALYFCASSPYAGPRYGYTFGSGTRLTVV.

This clone was seen only a few times. The chain has TRBV25-1 and TRBJ1-4; unclear D gene. Germline lookup yields CDR1 MGHDK and CDR2 SYGVNS. The V and J ends lost 6 bases and 6 bases respectively, with 8 bases between them. This CDR3 has 12 amino acids. The CDR3 spells CASSVLDEKLFF. CDR3 bases: TGTGCCAGCAGCGTACTGGATGAAAAACTGTTTTTT.

The chain has TRBV4-1 and TRBJ1-4; no clear D gene. The CDR3 totals 14 residues. V lost 2 bases, J lost 8 bases, and 12 bases lay in between. Per germline, CDR1 MGHRA and CDR2 YSYEKL. The chain's CDR3 is CASSQSGRAEKLFF. The CDR3 nucleotides are TGCGCCAGCAGCCAATCGGGCCGCGCGGAAAAACTGTTTTTT.

The J gene is TRBJ1-2, the V gene TRBV4-1, with 8 positions matching TRBD1. There are 16 residues in the CDR3. Germline trimming cut 1 base from V and 6 bases from J; bases unmatched to any gene: 10. The germline V gene encodes CDR1 MGHRA and CDR2 YSYEKL. The CDR3: CASSQVGQGKTDGYTF. CDR3 DNA: TGCGCCAGCAGCCAAGTAGGACAGGGAAAAACCGATGGCTACACCTTC.

This rearrangement joins TRBV28 to TRBJ2-4, with TRBD2 matching over 12 bases. CDR1 and CDR2 from the germline V gene are MDHEN and SYDVKM. The V and J ends lost 10 bases and 3 bases, in that order; junction bases with no gene match: 7. The CDR3 covers 15 residues. The CDR3 is CATRTSGEGKNIQYF. As DNA, the CDR3 is TGTGCCACCCGGACTAGCGGGGAGGGCAAAAACATTCAGTACTTC.